These 31 T cell receptor beta chains were all obtained from the same sample, sequenced in a study of blood T cell repertoires in COVID-19. Measured with immunoSEQ multiplex PCR; TCRdb has only the in-frame clones, and not every one. This sample has hundreds of thousands of clones, with 80% to 90% found just once. Sequenced: PBMCs or T cells enriched from blood (not recorded which). All receptors derive from a woman in her twenties or thirties who had been exposed to COVID-19.

The rearrangement joins TRBV27 to TRBJ1-6; 9 positions match TRBD1. Looked up from germline, CDR1 is MNHEY and CDR2 is SMNVEV (reference sequence). V shed 2 bases and J 10 bases; nucleotides not matched to a gene: 3. CDR3 size: 14 residues. This CDR3 is CASSLGTGWSPLHF. The CDR3 nucleotides read TGTGCCAGCAGTTTAGGGACAGGGTGGTCACCCCTCCACTTT.

J is TRBJ1-1 and V is TRBV19, with 8 bases aligning to TRBD1. This CDR3 comprises 13 residues. CDR1 LNHDA and CDR2 SQIVND come from the germline V gene (reference sequence). V shed 6 bases and J 3 bases; nucleotides not matched to a gene: 3. CDR3 sequence reads: CASSRTGYTEAFF. CDR3 bases: TGTGCCAGTAGCAGGACAGGGTACACTGAAGCTTTCTTT. The full variable domain, completed using reference TRBV19 and TRBJ1-1, is DGGITQSPKYLFRKEGQNVTLSCEQNLNHDAMYWYRQDPGQGLRLIYYSQIVNDFQKGDIAEGYSVSREKKESFPLTVTSAQKNPTAFYLCASSRTGYTEAFFGQGTRLTVV.

The DNA of the CDR3 is TGTGCCAGCAGCCAAGTTCCGGGACAGCAGCATTTT. It yields the protein CASSQVPGQQHF. J is TRBJ1-5 and V is TRBV3-1 (or the pseudogene TRBV3-2); 7 bases fit TRBD1. This CDR3 has 12 amino acids. V lost 1 base and J lost 13; bases outside the gene matches: 4. Germline V lookup: CDR1 LGHDT, CDR2 YNNKEL (reference sequence).

The genes are TRBV5-1 and TRBJ1-5, with unresolved D. V shed 4 bases and J shed 3 bases, with 11 bases lying between them. This CDR3 contains 14 residues. Germline V gene lookup returns CDR1 SGHRS and CDR2 YFSETQ. The chain's CDR3 is CASSPTGNNQPQHF. In DNA, the CDR3 is TGCGCCAGCAGCCCCACGGGTAACAATCAGCCCCAGCATTTT.

V is TRBV19 and J is TRBJ2-7; D not certain. There are 14 residues in the CDR3. Between the trimmed V and J ends, which lost 7 bases and 0 bases, there was a span of 13 bases. Germline V gene data show CDR1 as LNHDA and CDR2 as SQIVND (reference sequence). The CDR3 reads CASTYHISSYEQYF. Here the CDR3 DNA reads TGTGCCAGTACTTATCACATCAGCTCCTACGAGCAGTACTTC.

The genes are TRBV19 and TRBJ1-3; 10 bases map to TRBD1. The ends lost 5 bases at V and 8 bases at J; junction bases unmatched: 6. CDR1 is LNHDA and CDR2 is SQIVND in the germline V gene (reference sequence). The length of the CDR3 is 14 residues. CDR3 protein: CASSPGQGVDTIYF. CDR3 nucleotides: TGTGCCAGTAGTCCTGGACAGGGGGTGGACACCATATATTTT.

This sequence joins TRBV27 and TRBJ1-6, with D perhaps matching TRBD1 (5 bases). Germline V lookup: CDR1 MNHEY, CDR2 SMNVEV (reference sequence). This CDR3 region has 15 residues. V was clipped by 3 bases and J by 5 bases, with 11 bases between them. CDR3 protein: CASSLRTLDNSPLHF. CDR3 sequence (DNA): TGTGCCAGCAGTTTGCGGACACTCGATAATTCACCCCTCCACTTT.

V usage is TRBV2 and J usage is TRBJ1-1; possibly TRBD1 for D (5 bases). CDR1 and CDR2 (germline): SNHLY, FYNNEI. V lost 5 bases and J 4 bases, leaving 14 bases between the germline ends. This CDR3 region has 14 residues. CDR3 sequence (DNA): TGTGCCAGCAGTATAAGTGGGGCGAGCACTGAAGCTTTCTTT. Amino acids: CASSISGASTEAFF.

This clone has only one observation. The genes are TRBV10-1 and TRBJ2-7; D perhaps matches TRBD1 (6 bases). The CDR3 length is 15 residues. The V end was cut by 0 bases, the J end by 6 bases, with 15 bases between. CDR1 and CDR2 from the germline V gene are WNHNN and SYGVQD (reference sequence). The CDR3 region has the DNA TGCGCCAGCAGTGAGTCTAGGGGGATTGGTGGCGAGCAGTACTTC. Residues: CASSESRGIGGEQYF.

This rearrangement joins TRBV27 to TRBJ1-6; D is ambiguous. This CDR3 spans 14 amino acids. V dropped 2 bases and J dropped 4 bases, with 6 bases sitting between them. Germline lookup yields CDR1 MNHEY and CDR2 SMNVEV (reference sequence). The CDR3 sequence: CASSLTRYNSPLHF. The CDR3 DNA is TGTGCCAGCAGTTTAACCCGGTATAATTCACCCCTCCACTTT.

This clone has only one observation. The chain links TRBV5-1 to TRBJ2-5, with 7 bases lining up with TRBD1. The CDR3 extends over 15 amino acids. Germline V CDR1 and CDR2: SGHRS, YFSETQ. Trimming cost V 4 bases and J 4 bases; bases outside gene matches: 10. As DNA, the CDR3 is TGCGCCAGCAGCCTATTTAGACAGGGTGGAGAGACCCAGTACTTC. Its protein product is CASSLFRQGGETQYF.

This clone was seen once. V is TRBV24-1 and J is TRBJ2-5; D is unclear. CDR1 and CDR2 (germline): KGHDR, SFDVKD. The V end was cut by 0 bases, the J end by 2 bases, with 6 bases between. This CDR3 region has 14 residues. The CDR3 is CATSDLDRQETQYF. In DNA, the CDR3 is TGTGCCACCAGTGATTTGGATAGACAAGAGACCCAGTACTTC.

In this sample, this clone turned up once. The V gene is TRBV27, the J gene TRBJ1-2, with 8 bases fitting TRBD1. The CDR3 spans 18 residues. J gave up 2 bases and V 6 bases, and 17 bases lay outside the gene matches. CDR1 is MNHEY and CDR2 is SMNVEV in the germline V gene (reference sequence). CDR3 sequence reads: CASSPGGVSNPPNYGYTF. The DNA for the CDR3 is TGTGCCAGCAGCCCAGGGGGCGTTTCAAACCCTCCCAACTATGGCTACACCTTC.

The chain has TRBV3-1 (or the pseudogene TRBV3-2) and TRBJ2-5, with 11 positions matching TRBD2. The germline V gene has CDR1 LGHDT and CDR2 YNNKEL (reference sequence). This CDR3 spans 18 amino acids. With V trimmed by 1 base and J by 5 bases, 12 bases remained unmatched. The CDR3: CASSQGFPGLAVRETQYF. CDR3 sequence (DNA): TGTGCCAGCAGCCAAGGTTTTCCGGGACTAGCGGTTCGGGAGACCCAGTACTTC.

This chain connects TRBV29-1 to TRBJ2-6, with 8 bases fitting TRBD1. Per the germline V gene, CDR1 is SQVTM and CDR2 is ANQGSEA. This CDR3 comprises 15 residues. With V trimmed by 5 bases and J by 0 bases, 3 bases remained unmatched. The CDR3 bases are TGCAGCGTTTCCGGGACAGGCTCTGGGGCCAACGTCCTGACTTTC. It is translated as CSVSGTGSGANVLTF.

The genes are TRBV3-1 (or the pseudogene TRBV3-2) and TRBJ1-3; D unclear. Trimming pared 0 bases from V and 10 bases from J, leaving 13 bases between. This CDR3 has 14 residues. Germline CDR1 is LGHDT and CDR2 is YNNKEL (reference sequence). CDR3 residues: CASSQDTSLETIYF. DNA of the CDR3: TGTGCCAGCAGCCAAGATACTAGTTTGGAGACCATATATTTT.

The V gene is TRBV23-1, the J gene TRBJ1-5; D uncertain. TRBV23-1 belongs to the ORF category, with a function that is uncertain. V lost 2 bases to trimming and J lost 4 bases, with 18 bases between them. The CDR3 has 17 amino acids. The CDR3 nucleotides are TGCGCCAGCAGTCAAGACCTCTTGGGAGGGAGTAATCAGCCCCAGCATTTT. As protein: CASSQDLLGGSNQPQHF.

This chain joins TRBV5-8 and TRBJ1-2; D gene uncertain. The CDR3 has 14 residues. CDR1 is SGHTS, CDR2 YDEGEE, per germline. V gave up 0 bases and J gave up 2 bases, with 8 bases separating them. The DNA for the CDR3 is TGTGCCAGCAGCTTGGACAGACGGAACTATGGCTACACCTTC. It specifies CASSLDRRNYGYTF.

This sequence joins TRBV21-1 and TRBJ1-2. TRBV21-1 is labeled a pseudogene. CDR3 length: 17 residues. CDR3 amino acids: CASTGGGVLLRGYGYTF. The CDR3 region has the DNA TGTGCCAGCACAGGAGGGGGGGTTCTTCTTAGAGGCTATGGCTACACCTTC.

The chain links TRBV7-8 to TRBJ1-6, with TRBD1 matching 9 bases. The CDR3 runs 16 residues. Trimming took 4 bases from V and 7 from J; bases not matched to a gene: 8. The germline gives CDR1 SGHVS, CDR2 FQNEAQ. CDR3 coding DNA: TGTGCCAGCAGCTCAGGGACAGGGTATAGGAATTCACCCCTCCACTTT. This encodes CASSSGTGYRNSPLHF.

This clone was picked up one time. The chain couples TRBV5-1 to TRBJ2-6; TRBD1 is a possible D gene (6 bases). The ends were cut back, 4 bases at V and 4 bases at J, with 18 bases in the middle. In germline, CDR1 is SGHRS, CDR2 YFSETQ. The CDR3 consists of 17 residues. Written as DNA, the CDR3 is TGCGCCAGCAGCCCGGGACACGCCTTCGACGGGGCCAACGTCCTGACTTTC. This codes for CASSPGHAFDGANVLTF.

This chain uses TRBV20-1 with TRBJ1-2; no clear D. Trimming removed 6 bases at V and 8 bases at J, with 10 bases between. The CDR3 sequence is 10 residues long. Germline-derived CDR1 and CDR2 are DFQATT and SNEGSKA (reference sequence). The DNA of the CDR3 is TGCAGTGCGGAGCGGGGAGGCTACACCTTC. The encoded protein is CSAERGGYTF.

As to this clone: Other nucleotide sequences from this sample produce the same CDR3. V usage is TRBV7-2 and J usage is TRBJ1-1; the match to TRBD1 covers 8 bases. This CDR3 spans 14 amino acids. Germline trimming cut 5 bases from V and 5 bases from J; bases unmatched to any gene: 7. The germline CDR1 and CDR2 sequences are SGHTA and FQGNSA. CDR3 coding DNA: TGTGCCAGCAGCCCGACAGGGGCGGGGACTGAAGCTTTCTTT. It specifies CASSPTGAGTEAFF.

In nucleotides, the CDR3 is TGTGCCAGCAGCCCACCCTCCATGGGGGGGGTGGCTGGACAGTACTTC. As protein: CASSPPSMGGVAGQYF. V usage is TRBV7-8 and J usage is TRBJ2-7, with 7 positions matching TRBD2. The CDR3 is made up of 16 amino acids. V shed 5 bases and J 10 bases; nucleotides not matched to a gene: 20. CDR1 is SGHVS and CDR2 is FQNEAQ in the germline V gene.

This chain links TRBV19 with TRBJ1-1; D unclear. Germline CDR1 reads LNHDA; CDR2 reads SQIVND (reference sequence). V lost 3 bases and J 0 bases, leaving 14 bases between the germline ends. The CDR3 is 16 residues long. In nucleotides, the CDR3 is TGTGCCAGTAGTATTAGAGGGAACTTCATGAACACTGAAGCTTTCTTT. It translates to CASSIRGNFMNTEAFF.

This sequence joins TRBV15 and TRBJ2-2, with D possibly matching TRBD2 (5 bases). Germline loops: CDR1 LNHNV, CDR2 YYDKDF (reference sequence). V shed 5 bases and J shed 6 bases, with 19 bases lying between them. This CDR3 region has 16 residues. CDR3 in DNA: TGTGCCACCAGCCGGGATAGGGCAGCAGGCGCCGGGGAGCTGTTTTTT. Its translation: CATSRDRAAGAGELFF.

This clone was detected once. V gene TRBV11-3 combines with J gene TRBJ1-1; a possible D gene is TRBD1 (5 bases). Germline values: CDR1 SGHNT, CDR2 YENEEA. The CDR3 consists of 13 residues. Between the trimmed V and J ends, which lost 4 bases and 7 bases, there was a span of 13 bases. CDR3 DNA: TGTGCCAGCAGCTCCACAACCGGGGGTGAAGCTTTCTTT. This encodes CASSSTTGGEAFF.

The chain recombines TRBV28 with TRBJ2-3; TRBD1 matches 8 bases. The CDR3 has 15 amino acids. Per the germline V gene, CDR1 is MDHEN and CDR2 is SYDVKM. V dropped 3 bases and J dropped 5; count of bases not matched to a gene: 7. This CDR3 reads CASSLLQGAEDTQYF. The CDR3 DNA is TGTGCCAGCAGTTTGTTGCAGGGGGCGGAAGATACGCAGTATTTT.

The chain has TRBV19 and TRBJ2-7; TRBD1 might be the D (5 bases). V lost 3 bases and J lost 3, with 12 bases in between. The CDR3 has 14 residues. Germline-derived CDR1 and CDR2 are LNHDA and SQIVND (reference sequence). The CDR3 here is CASSITRDSYEQYF. CDR3 sequence (DNA): TGTGCCAGTAGTATCACCAGGGATAGCTACGAGCAGTACTTC.

The genes are TRBV3-1 (or the pseudogene TRBV3-2) and TRBJ1-1; 7 bases map to TRBD1. Germline V lookup: CDR1 LGHDT, CDR2 YNNKEL (reference sequence). The CDR3 runs 16 residues. V gave up 4 bases and J gave up 1 base; unmatched junction bases: 9. CDR3 bases: TGTGCCAGCAGCCGGGTTCTGACAGGGAGGAACACTGAAGCTTTCTTT. Translated, it gives CASSRVLTGRNTEAFF.

Worth noting for this clone: An end of the junction differs from the germline gene, which may be a read error. V gene TRBV7-7 combines with J gene TRBJ2-1; perhaps TRBD1 as D (7 bases). Germline V gene lookup returns CDR1 SSHAT and CDR2 FNYEAQ (reference sequence). This CDR3 region has 13 residues. CDR3 amino acids: CASSRSGDSEQFF. The CDR3 bases are TGTGCTAGCAGCCGATCGGGGGACAGTGAGCAGTTCTTC.